This TCR beta chain was recorded in a study of regulatory T cells in long-lasting Graves disease. Time point: persistent/refractory GD, antithyroid drugs over 5 years with positive TRAb. Extracted PBMC RNA gave rise to the TCR library. Study-wide results and limits: Only peripheral blood was studied, not thyroid tissue. More public clonotypes were shared by persistent patients (about 3,000) than by new patients (roughly 930).

With iRepertoire HTBI primers and Arm-PCR of CDR3 regions, TCR beta libraries were built. MiXCR, applied by TCRdb to the multiplex PCR reads, yields one record per CDR3 protein. The profile shows more than 300,000 distinct CDR3 sequences, about 23% of them singletons. CDR3 length equals 13 residues. The V gene's germline CDR1 is MNHEY and CDR2 SMNVEV (reference sequence). Between the trimmed V and J ends, which lost 5 bases and 5 bases, there was a span of 10 bases. In the case of this clonotype: Its antigen is still unknown.

This TCR came from a middle-aged woman with Graves disease. The rearrangement joins TRBV27 to TRBJ2-4, with D perhaps matching TRBD1 (6 bases). Here the sequenced sample was peripheral blood mononuclear cells (PBMCs), taken when the disease was refractory, from a patient treated with antithyroid drugs. The CDR3 spells CASSTWTENIQYF. The CDR3 DNA follows: TGTGCCAGCAGTACGTGGACAGAAAACATTCAGTACTTC.